Sequencing of this T cell receptor beta chain was carried out in a study of monozygotic twins with inflammatory bowel disease. General observations from the study: Versus healthy twins, IBD patients showed fewer clonotypes shared with others, especially with disease activity.

Each donor gave roughly 2.5 ml of peripheral blood. Note on this clonotype: Its antigen is unidentified.

Per sample, reverse transcription was split into eight reactions. UMIs bearing a 6-nucleotide sample barcode were added through template switching. One entry per CDR3 protein, without DNA, is what TCRdb gives after re-calling the 5' RACE reads. The sample holds 420,000 or so distinct CDR3 sequences. The CDR3 is 13 amino acids. This TCR came from a human donor with ulcerative colitis or Crohn's disease, or a healthy co-twin of an affected twin (not recorded which). J is TRBJ2-7 and V is TRBV12-3 or TRBV12-4; the D gene TCRdb calls, TRBD1, cannot be checked with no DNA. The sequencing input was blood. The chain's CDR3 is CASSLGGVDEQYF.